The 17 T cell receptor beta chains listed next were all sequenced from one sample in a study of PD-L1 blockade in urothelial cancer. Only in-frame clones appear in the TCRdb table, and some are missing; sequencing was by immunoSEQ multiplex PCR. The sample lists over 75,000 clones; 70% to 90% were seen once. Noted time point: pretreatment peripheral blood. Here the sequenced sample was PBMCs, taken around atezolizumab (anti-PD-L1) treatment. The receptors shown here come from a man in his 60s with urothelial cancer.

This clone was picked up a small number of times. This chain uses TRBV29-1 with TRBJ2-7; a weak D match, TRBD1 (6 bases). The CDR3 contains 13 residues. Germline lookup yields CDR1 SQVTM and CDR2 ANQGSEA. Trimming cost V 8 bases and J 2 bases, with 16 bases left between them. CDR3: CSIQTGQTYEQYF. The CDR3 DNA sequence: TGCAGCATACAGACAGGACAAACCTACGAGCAGTACTTC.

This sequence joins TRBV9 and TRBJ1-1, with a tentative D call TRBD1 (5 bases). V lost 2 bases, J lost 3 bases, and 14 bases lay in between. Germline-derived CDR1 and CDR2 are SGDLS and YYNGEE. There are 15 residues in the CDR3. In DNA, the CDR3 is TGTGCCAGCAGCGTTTGGGAAGGGGCCGACACTGAAGCTTTCTTT. Protein product: CASSVWEGADTEAFF.

The chain carries TRBV4-3 and TRBJ1-1; TRBD1 might be the D (5 bases). Per the germline V gene, CDR1 is LGHNA and CDR2 is YSLEER. Trimming took 0 bases from V and 4 from J, leaving 9 bases between them. The CDR3 runs 14 residues. CDR3 bases: TGCGCCAGCAGCCAAGATACTCAGGGCACTGAAGCTTTCTTT. Translated, it gives CASSQDTQGTEAFF.

The rearrangement joins TRBV4-3 to TRBJ2-5; TRBD2 aligns across 9 bases. TRBJ2-7 matches the DNA end more closely, so the J call is doubtful. CDR1 and CDR2 from the germline V gene are LGHNA and YSLEER. The CDR3 totals 15 residues. CDR3 sequence: CASSQGVAGAPEQYF. The CDR3 region has the DNA TGCGCCAGCAGCCAAGGTGTAGCGGGAGCCCCCGAGCAGTACTTC.

The V and J genes are TRBV19 and TRBJ2-2, with a tentative D call TRBD1 (6 bases). The CDR3 has 16 amino acids. The V end was cut by 4 bases, the J end by 2 bases, with 14 bases between. Germline CDR1 reads LNHDA; CDR2 reads SQIVND (reference sequence). The CDR3 loop reads CASSSLTGSNTGELFF. The CDR3 region has the DNA TGTGCCAGTAGTAGCCTCACAGGGTCTAACACCGGGGAGCTGTTTTTT.

A word on this clone: A read error may produce the germline difference seen at one junction end. The rearrangement uses TRBV6-1 and TRBJ1-1; 7 bases are shared with TRBD1. Per germline, CDR1 MNHNS and CDR2 SASEGT. The CDR3 is 14 residues long. CDR3: CASSVIQGNAEAFF. In DNA form, the CDR3 reads TGTGCCAGCAGTGTAATACAGGGGAACGCTGAAGCTTTCTTT.

The V and J genes are TRBV27 and TRBJ2-2; possibly TRBD2 for D (6 bases). Trimming took 1 base from V and 5 from J, leaving 8 bases between them. The CDR3 is made up of 14 amino acids. CDR1 is MNHEY, CDR2 SMNVEV, per germline (reference sequence). Here the CDR3 reads CASSLWGDTGELFF. The DNA for the CDR3 is TGTGCCAGCAGTTTATGGGGGGATACCGGGGAGCTGTTTTTT.

This clone has just a few counts. Here the CDR3 reads CATRGTSGGAAGTDTQYF. The CDR3 coding sequence is TGTGCCACGCGGGGGACTAGCGGGGGGGCGGCGGGCACAGATACGCAGTATTTT. The chain employs TRBV10-3 and TRBJ2-3, with TRBD2 matching over 16 bases. The J segment lost 1 base and the V segment lost 10 bases, leaving 11 bases of the junction unmatched. CDR1 is ENHRY and CDR2 is SYGVKD in the germline V gene. The CDR3 loop spans 18 amino acids.

The sample holds a few counts of this clone. The chain is built from TRBV6-5 and TRBJ1-2; D is unresolved. V was trimmed by 5 bases and J by 6 bases, leaving 16 bases between them. This CDR3 region has 14 residues. CDR1 and CDR2 from the germline V gene are MNHEY and SVGAGI. CDR3 in amino acids: CASSETGEFDGYTF. CDR3 nucleotide sequence: TGTGCCAGCAGTGAAACCGGGGAATTTGATGGCTACACCTTC.

This sequence joins TRBV28 and TRBJ2-7, with 10 bases identical to TRBD2. This CDR3 comprises 15 residues. The trim removed 0 bases at V and 4 bases at J, leaving 3 bases unmatched. Per germline, CDR1 MDHEN and CDR2 SYDVKM. CDR3 amino acids: CASSLWSSGGYEQYF. The CDR3 nucleotides are TGTGCCAGCAGTTTATGGTCTAGCGGGGGATACGAGCAGTACTTC.

The rearrangement joins TRBV4-1 to TRBJ2-7; 9 bases agree with TRBD2. Trimming at V came to 2 bases and at J to 2 bases, leaving 4 bases not matched to a gene. Germline lookup yields CDR1 MGHRA and CDR2 YSYEKL. This CDR3 region has 15 residues. The CDR3 spells CASSQPSGDPYEQYF. CDR3 bases: TGCGCCAGCAGCCAACCTAGCGGGGACCCCTACGAGCAGTACTTC.

A single count supports this clone. This sequence joins TRBV9 and TRBJ1-2; 7 nucleotides match TRBD1. The length of the CDR3 is 14 residues. The germline V gene has CDR1 SGDLS and CDR2 YYNGEE. Trimming cost V 3 bases and J 4 bases; bases outside gene matches: 6. The CDR3 nucleotides read TGTGCCAGCAGCGAGGGGGCAGGGATCTATGGCTACACCTTC. This gives the protein CASSEGAGIYGYTF.

The V gene is TRBV5-1, the J gene TRBJ2-3, with 10 positions matching TRBD1. The V segment lost 0 bases and the J segment 1 base; nucleotides outside the gene matches: 11. CDR1 and CDR2 (germline): SGHRS, YFSETQ. The CDR3 contains 19 residues. CDR3 residues: CASSLARDRGTHRTDTQYF. CDR3 nucleotide sequence: TGCGCCAGCAGCTTGGCCAGGGACAGGGGCACCCACCGCACAGATACGCAGTATTTT.

This chain uses TRBV9 with TRBJ1-1, with a weak D call TRBD1 (6 bases). From germline, CDR1 is SGDLS and CDR2 YYNGEE. This CDR3 contains 15 residues. Between the trimmed V and J ends, which lost 0 bases and 1 base, there was a span of 10 bases. CDR3 sequence reads: CASSVASDRNTEAFF. The CDR3 region has the DNA TGTGCCAGCAGCGTAGCGTCGGACAGGAACACTGAAGCTTTCTTT.

The rearrangement joins TRBV28 to TRBJ2-7; 8 nucleotides agree with TRBD2. This CDR3 has 16 amino acids. Germline V CDR1 and CDR2: MDHEN, SYDVKM. Trimming removed 5 bases from V and 1 base from J; junction bases left unmatched: 10. CDR3 sequence (DNA): TGTGCCAGCAGTCCGCTTCGGGTAGCGGGGTCCTACGAGCAGTACTTC. It is translated as CASSPLRVAGSYEQYF.

In this sample, this clone turned up once. This sequence joins TRBV18 and TRBJ1-5; maybe TRBD1 (6 bases). V dropped 1 base and J dropped 2 bases, with 12 bases sitting between them. The length of the CDR3 is 16 residues. Germline lookup yields CDR1 KGHSH and CDR2 LQKENI. Here the CDR3 DNA reads TGTGCCAGCTCACCACGGGGGGGGGCAGGCAATCAGCCCCAGCATTTT. Translation gives CASSPRGGAGNQPQHF.

The CDR3 bases are TGTGCCAGCAGCCAAACACAGGGGACTGAAGCTTTCTTT. Its translation: CASSQTQGTEAFF. This chain uses TRBV7-3 with TRBJ1-1; 7 bases are a match to TRBD1. V lost 5 bases and J lost 5; bases outside the gene matches: 5. Germline CDR1 SGHTA, CDR2 FQGTGA. This CDR3 region has 13 residues.